Below, one T cell receptor (beta chain) is given with its context. What it recognizes is unknown. The data were obtained in a study of T cell responses to AZD1222 COVID-19 vaccine. The study's findings and limits: Regions 160-218 and 743-854 dominated among vaccine-associated CD4 TCRs spanning spike. The reported proportion of spike-specific TCRs targeting unmutated variant regions was nearly half. Sampling that yielded the repertoires occurred only after the peak T cell response. The donors showed a predominance of white British ancestry and of females, with possible underestimation of clonal diversity.

Sequencing was performed with immunoSEQ multiplex PCR; in TCRdb, only in-frame clones are kept and a portion is missing. In the table there are about 130,000 clones, approximately 87% of which are singletons. V gave up 9 bases and J gave up 1 base; unmatched junction bases: 10. The CDR3 has 17 residues. Looked up from germline, CDR1 is KGHDR and CDR2 is SFDVKD. The source of this sequence is an adult in good health. Sequences were derived from peripheral blood, sampled on day 0 of AZD1222 vaccination. The genes are TRBV24-1 and TRBJ2-6, with 8 bases aligning to TRBD2. CDR3 sequence (DNA): TGTGCCACCTCTACGCAACTAGCGGAATCTGGGGCCAACGTCCTGACTTTC. Protein sequence: CATSTQLAESGANVLTF.